This T cell receptor beta chain was documented in a study of blood T cell repertoires in COVID-19. Remarks on this clone: The same CDR3 arises from other DNA sequences in this sample as well.

Germline loops: CDR1 SGHDN, CDR2 FVKESK. V shed 2 bases and J 0 bases; nucleotides not matched to a gene: 1. The CDR3 is 16 residues long. Using immunoSEQ multiplex PCR, the repertoire was profiled, and TCRdb retains in-frame clones only, with some absent. The repertoire holds 70,000 to 90,000 clones, with 65% to 90% as singletons. The receptor was derived from a man older than 75 with COVID-19, enrolled during active disease. Sample: peripheral blood. This chain joins TRBV14 and TRBJ1-4; 9 bases agree with TRBD1. CDR3 coding DNA: TGTGCCAGCAGCCAACGACAGGGGGCAACTAATGAAAAACTGTTTTTT. This gives the protein CASSQRQGATNEKLFF.